These 22 T cell receptor beta chains came from one sample sequenced in a study of cytomegalovirus exposure and HLA in healthy donors. PCR primers comprised 60 Vbeta and 13 Jbeta primers. Measured with immunoSEQ multiplex PCR; TCRdb has only the in-frame clones, and not every one. The sample contains 95,000 to 100,000 clones, 65% to 85% of which appear only once. Sequenced sample: PBMCs. Receptors were obtained from a man aged 50 or older in good health and CMV-seronegative.

This sequence joins TRBV2 and TRBJ2-5, with TRBD1 as a possible D gene (7 bases). This CDR3 spans 15 amino acids. The germline gives CDR1 SNHLY, CDR2 FYNNEI. The ends were cut back, 4 bases at V and 5 bases at J, with 17 bases in the middle. The CDR3 reads CASSARQGGEETQYF. The CDR3 nucleotides read TGTGCCAGCAGTGCCCGCCAGGGGGGCGAGGAGACCCAGTACTTC.

This sequence joins TRBV28 and TRBJ2-1, with 13 bases that match TRBD2. The CDR3 covers 15 residues. The ends lost 6 bases at V and 6 bases at J; junction bases unmatched: 5. The germline CDR1 and CDR2 sequences are MDHEN and SYDVKM. The CDR3 reads CASSFGTSGVNEQFF. CDR3 bases: TGTGCCAGCAGCTTCGGGACTAGCGGGGTCAATGAGCAGTTCTTC.

The genes are TRBV9 and TRBJ1-4; D gene uncertain. Trimming removed 0 bases from V and 5 bases from J, with 14 bases in between. This CDR3 is 16 amino acids long. CDR1 and CDR2 from the germline V gene are SGDLS and YYNGEE. Here the CDR3 DNA reads TGTGCCAGCAGCGTAGAGGGAGACTCCCACAATGAAAAACTGTTTTTT. It is translated as CASSVEGDSHNEKLFF. The full variable domain, rest sourced from reference TRBV9 and TRBJ1-4, is DSGVTQTPKHLITATGQRVTLRCSPRSGDLSVYWYQQSLDQGLQFLIQYYNGEERAKGNILERFSAQQFPDLHSELNLSSLELGDSALYFCASSVEGDSHNEKLFFGSGTQLSVL.

DNA of the CDR3: TGCAGCGTTGGGACAACCGTCTATGGCTACACCTTC. Translated, it gives CSVGTTVYGYTF. The chain has TRBV29-1 and TRBJ1-2; D perhaps matches TRBD1 (5 bases). Per the germline V gene, CDR1 is SQVTM and CDR2 is ANQGSEA. The CDR3 has 12 residues. Between the trimmed V and J ends, which lost 4 bases and 4 bases, there was a span of 10 bases.

The chain employs TRBV13 and TRBJ2-7; 7 nucleotides line up with TRBD2. There are 14 residues in the CDR3. V dropped 5 bases and J dropped 6; count of bases not matched to a gene: 10. The germline CDR1 and CDR2 sequences are PRHDT and FYEKMQ (reference sequence). This chain's CDR3 is CASSQRGISSEQYF. In DNA, the CDR3 is TGTGCCAGCAGCCAGCGGGGTATAAGTTCCGAGCAGTACTTC.

This clone turned up a few times. V and J are TRBV4-1 and TRBJ1-1; unclear D gene. The germline gives CDR1 MGHRA, CDR2 YSYEKL. Trimming removed 11 bases from V and 3 bases from J, with 10 bases in between. The CDR3 is made up of 11 amino acids. The DNA for the CDR3 is TGCGCCTCGGCGAGGGACACTGAAGCTTTCTTT. Translated: CASARDTEAFF.

This rearrangement joins TRBV9 to TRBJ2-6; 8 nucleotides agree with TRBD2. Trimming took 1 base from V and 4 from J; bases not matched to a gene: 4. The CDR3 totals 16 residues. Looked up from germline, CDR1 is SGDLS and CDR2 is YYNGEE. The chain's CDR3 is CASSVKREYGANVLTF. The CDR3, as DNA: TGTGCCAGCAGCGTAAAGCGGGAGTACGGGGCCAACGTCCTGACTTTC.

The J gene is TRBJ1-2, the V gene TRBV5-1, with D uncertain. The length of the CDR3 is 12 residues. V shed 0 bases and J shed 4 bases, with 4 bases lying between them. The germline V gene encodes CDR1 SGHRS and CDR2 YFSETQ. In nucleotides, the CDR3 is TGCGCCAGCAGCTTGGACAGCTATGGCTACACCTTC. Its translation: CASSLDSYGYTF.

This clone has more than one count but fewer than ten. In the same sample, other DNA sequences code for this CDR3. The chain has TRBV5-1 and TRBJ2-1; 13 bases agree with TRBD2. J lost 6 bases, V lost 1 base, and 1 base had no gene match. Per germline, CDR1 SGHRS and CDR2 YFSETQ. This CDR3 is 15 amino acids long. The CDR3 sequence: CASSLTSGGGNEQFF. As DNA, the CDR3 is TGCGCCAGCAGCTTGACTAGCGGGGGGGGCAATGAGCAGTTCTTC.

The CDR3 DNA sequence: TGTGCCTGGAGTCAAACGGGAGGGTCCAATGAGCAGTTCTTC. Translating gives CAWSQTGGSNEQFF. The chain joins TRBV30 to TRBJ2-1; the match to TRBD2 covers 8 bases. The CDR3 runs to 14 residues. Germline CDR1 is GTSNPN and CDR2 is SVGIG (reference sequence). After removal of 2 bases from V and 6 bases from J, the junction contained 6 bases not matched to a gene.

This clone was found a few times. CDR3 DNA: TGTGCCAGCAGCTTCGGACAGGGGGCGCTGGGAGGCTACACCTTC. Translated: CASSFGQGALGGYTF. The chain couples TRBV7-9 to TRBJ1-2; 11 nucleotides match TRBD1. With 3 bases clipped from V and 8 bases from J, the junction kept 8 bases outside the gene matches. Looked up from germline, CDR1 is SEHNR and CDR2 is FQNEAQ (reference sequence). The CDR3 loop spans 15 amino acids.

The chain is built from TRBV27 and TRBJ2-2; 7 nucleotides align to TRBD1. Germline-derived CDR1 and CDR2 are MNHEY and SMNVEV (reference sequence). Unmatched junction bases numbered 7, after V lost 2 bases and J lost 4 bases. The CDR3 runs to 16 residues. This chain's CDR3 is CASSLKTGLSTGELFF. DNA for the CDR3: TGTGCCAGCAGTTTAAAGACAGGGTTATCCACCGGGGAGCTGTTTTTT.

Only a few counts were recorded for this clone. The chain couples TRBV2 to TRBJ1-6; a possible D gene is TRBD1 (5 bases). The CDR3 has 15 residues. Trimming left V 6 bases short and J 7 bases short, with 16 bases between. Germline V gene sequence: CDR1 SNHLY, CDR2 FYNNEI. CDR3 sequence: CASSLQGGENSPLHF. The CDR3 nucleotides are TGTGCCAGCAGCCTTCAAGGAGGGGAGAATTCACCCCTCCACTTT.

V usage is TRBV18 and J usage is TRBJ1-1, with TRBD1 matching 10 bases. Germline V CDR1 and CDR2: KGHSH, LQKENI. The CDR3 sequence is 14 residues long. The J segment lost 9 bases and the V segment lost 3 bases, leaving 7 bases of the junction unmatched. This chain's CDR3 is CASSPRGQGSKAFF. The CDR3 region has the DNA TGTGCCAGCTCACCTCGGGGACAGGGGTCGAAAGCTTTCTTT.

V gene TRBV19 combines with J gene TRBJ1-6; 8 nucleotides match TRBD1. The CDR3 contains 15 residues. Trimming took 5 bases from V and 7 from J; bases not matched to a gene: 7. CDR1 and CDR2 from the germline V gene are LNHDA and SQIVND (reference sequence). CDR3 protein: CASSPNNRGNSPLHF. Written as DNA, the CDR3 is TGTGCCAGTAGTCCAAACAACAGGGGGAATTCACCCCTCCACTTT.

The table lists this clone with a count of one. The V and J genes are TRBV14 and TRBJ2-1, with D perhaps TRBD1 (6 bases). V lost 5 bases to trimming and J lost 9 bases, with 14 bases between them. The CDR3 spans 13 residues. In germline, CDR1 is SGHDN, CDR2 FVKESK. This chain's CDR3 is CASSASRGGEQFF. In DNA form, the CDR3 reads TGTGCCAGCAGCGCTTCCAGAGGGGGTGAGCAGTTCTTC.

The gene calls are TRBV6-6 and TRBJ1-1; D ambiguous. This CDR3 region has 14 residues. Deletions cut 3 bases from V and 1 base from J, with 9 bases between. Germline loops: CDR1 MNHNY, CDR2 SVGAGI (reference sequence). The CDR3 nucleotides are TGTGCCAGCAGTTATGAGACACCGAACACTGAAGCTTTCTTT. Translation: CASSYETPNTEAFF.

The chain uses TRBV30 and TRBJ2-5; TRBD2 agrees at 10 bases. CDR1 is GTSNPN, CDR2 SVGIG, per germline (reference sequence). This CDR3 has 14 amino acids. V was pared by 5 bases and J by 0 bases, with 3 bases of the junction left unmatched. The CDR3 spells CAWGTSAYQETQYF. As DNA, the CDR3 is TGTGCCTGGGGGACTAGCGCCTACCAAGAGACCCAGTACTTC.

CDR3: CASSSKGESSYEQYF. The CDR3 DNA sequence: TGTGCCAGCAGCTCCAAGGGGGAGAGCTCCTACGAGCAGTACTTC. The chain joins TRBV7-2 to TRBJ2-7; D might be TRBD1 (6 bases). The CDR3 spans 15 residues. Germline V gives CDR1 SGHTA, CDR2 FQGNSA. Trimming cost V 4 bases and J 0 bases, with 13 bases left between them.

The chain uses TRBV30 and TRBJ1-1; no definite D call. Between the trimmed V and J ends, which lost 2 bases and 4 bases, there was a span of 14 bases. The CDR3 sequence is 14 residues long. Germline values: CDR1 GTSNPN, CDR2 SVGIG (reference sequence). The CDR3 loop reads CAWSNRRLGTEAFF. In nucleotides, the CDR3 is TGTGCCTGGAGTAATAGGAGGCTCGGCACTGAAGCTTTCTTT.

This chain uses TRBV6-1 with TRBJ2-3; a possible D gene is TRBD1 (6 bases). Trimming took off 0 bases at V and 2 bases at J, with 9 bases between the two ends. This CDR3 is 15 amino acids long. Germline V gene sequence: CDR1 MNHNS, CDR2 SASEGT. In DNA, the CDR3 is TGTGCCAGCAGTGAAGCGTGGGACACCACAGATACGCAGTATTTT. It codes for CASSEAWDTTDTQYF.

J is TRBJ1-1 and V is TRBV5-1; D unclear. V lost 3 bases and J 0 bases, leaving 18 bases between the germline ends. CDR3 size: 17 residues. Germline V gives CDR1 SGHRS, CDR2 YFSETQ. CDR3 in DNA: TGCGCCAGCAGCTGGCGGGCCACCAGCCCCATGAACACTGAAGCTTTCTTT. As protein: CASSWRATSPMNTEAFF.